The 32 T cell receptor beta chains below were found in one sample sequenced in a study of molecular identifiers for immune sequencing clone quantification. TCRdb analysed the PCR reads with MiXCR anew, one entry per CDR3 protein. The sample lists 100,000 or so distinct CDR3 sequences; roughly 38% were seen once. Sequencing was done on a sample of naive CD8+ T cells from blood, with Jurkat cell RNA spiked in. Subset meaning: FACS-sorted CD8+CD4-CCR7+CD45RA+ naive T cells. The receptors here all came from a human donor in good health. Some libraries in this study had Jurkat cell RNA spiked in.

The rearrangement links TRBV28 to TRBJ1-5, with TRBD1 matching 7 bases. This CDR3 contains 13 residues. Germline V gene data show CDR1 as MDHEN and CDR2 as SYDVKM. V trimming: 6 bases; J trimming: 8 bases; junction bases outside the gene matches: 7. In DNA, the CDR3 is TGTGCCAGCAGGTTAGACAGGGTCAAGCCCCAGCATTTT. It codes for CASRLDRVKPQHF. The whole variable domain, filled in from reference TRBV28 and TRBJ1-5, reads DVKVTQSSRYLVKRTGEKVFLECVQDMDHENMFWYRQDPGLGLRLIYFSYDVKMKEKGDIPEGYSVSREKKERFSLILESASTNQTSMYLCASRLDRVKPQHFGDGTRLSIL.

Regarding this clonotype: This is likely a read error, given that the CDR3 carries no conserved phenylalanine or tryptophan at its end. The chain combines TRBV23-1 with TRBJ2-7; TRBD1 matches 7 bases. TRBV23-1 is an ORF; its function is uncertain. This CDR3 region has 11 residues. Trimming cost V 11 bases and J 6 bases; bases outside gene matches: 7. The CDR3 DNA reads as TGCGCCTCAAATCACAGGGGCGAGCAGTACCTC. Its translation is CASNHRGEQYL.

Comments on this clonotype: The CDR3 does not end in the conserved phenylalanine or tryptophan, so this is likely a read error. V is TRBV28 and J is TRBJ2-7, with D possibly being TRBD1 or TRBD2 (5 bases each). Looked up from germline, CDR1 is MDHEN and CDR2 is SYDVKM. Trimming left V 6 bases short and J 5 bases short, with 8 bases between. The CDR3 is made up of 11 amino acids. CDR3 DNA: TGTGCCAGCAGCCCGGGACACGAGCAGTACTAC. Translation gives CASSPGHEQYY.

This clonotype has ten or more counts. J is TRBJ1-5 and V is TRBV6-5; 7 positions match TRBD1. Per the germline V gene, CDR1 is MNHEY and CDR2 is SVGAGI. Trimming at V came to 4 bases and at J to 6 bases, leaving 15 bases not matched to a gene. This CDR3 spans 17 amino acids. CDR3 region: CASSCSRQGCKSQPQHF. The CDR3 region has the DNA TGTGCCAGCAGTTGTTCTCGACAGGGCTGTAAGTCTCAGCCCCAGCATTTT.

This clonotype occurred a few times. This chain connects TRBV28 to TRBJ2-5; 10 bases agree with TRBD1. Germline V gives CDR1 MDHEN, CDR2 SYDVKM. The length of the CDR3 is 15 residues. J lost 2 bases, V lost 3 bases, and 3 bases had no gene match. CDR3 nucleotide sequence: TGTGCCAGCAGTTTCGCGGGACAGGGGCAAGAGACCCAGTACTTC. It is translated as CASSFAGQGQETQYF.

The chain joins TRBV11-2 to TRBJ2-1, with 8 bases identical to TRBD2. J was trimmed by 0 bases and V by 5 bases; bases with no gene match: 12. Germline V gene sequence: CDR1 SGHAT, CDR2 FQNNGV. This CDR3 contains 18 residues. CDR3 sequence: CASSTQIAGSTSYNEQFF. As DNA, the CDR3 is TGTGCCAGCAGCACCCAAATAGCGGGAAGCACCTCCTACAATGAGCAGTTCTTC.

This clonotype was detected ten times or more. The chain uses TRBV29-1 and TRBJ2-7; TRBD2 agrees at 11 bases. Losses at the gene ends were 4 bases for V and 3 bases for J; bases not matched to a gene: 8. CDR1 and CDR2 from the germline V gene are SQVTM and ANQGSEA. The CDR3 sequence is 15 residues long. The CDR3 sequence: CSVAEPGTSGYEQYF. CDR3 DNA sequence: TGCAGCGTTGCAGAGCCCGGGACTAGCGGCTACGAGCAGTACTTC.

The chain links TRBV7-2 to TRBJ2-1, with a tentative D call TRBD2 (6 bases). The CDR3 covers 16 residues. Germline assignment: CDR1 SGHTA and CDR2 FQGNSA. The V and J ends lost 8 bases and 7 bases respectively, with 24 bases between them. The CDR3 coding sequence is TGTGCCAGCCGCACCCTAATCGGGGCGGGATCTAATGAGCAGTTCTTC. Translation: CASRTLIGAGSNEQFF.

This clonotype was counted ten times or more. A read error may produce the germline difference seen at one junction end. The chain recombines TRBV6-2 or TRBV6-3 with TRBJ1-5; D is possibly TRBD1 (5 bases). Germline lookup yields CDR1 MNHEY and CDR2 SVGEGT. There are 16 residues in the CDR3. CDR3 sequence (DNA): TGTGCCAGCAGCTACTATAAAGGGGATAGCAATCAGCCCCAGCATTTT. It yields the protein CASSYYKGDSNQPQHF.

As to this clonotype: A much larger clone lies one base from this, so it may be a read error. V usage is TRBV5-1 and J usage is TRBJ2-7; D gene unclear. Germline V CDR1 and CDR2: SGHRS, YFSETQ. The CDR3 totals 13 residues. The CDR3 region is CASSLAGSYERYF. Written as DNA, the CDR3 is TGCGCCAGCAGCTTGGCCGGGTCCTACGAGCGGTACTTC.

This clonotype was seen many times. The genes are TRBV7-2 and TRBJ2-1; D is undetermined. V was clipped by 1 base and J by 6 bases, with 4 bases between them. This CDR3 spans 12 amino acids. Germline V gives CDR1 SGHTA, CDR2 FQGNSA. The CDR3 sequence is CASSLVGNEQFF. Written as DNA, the CDR3 is TGTGCCAGCAGCTTAGTGGGCAATGAGCAGTTCTTC.

Note on this clonotype: This likely comes from a read error, as the CDR3 has no conserved phenylalanine or tryptophan at its end. The chain joins TRBV2 to TRBJ1-5; TRBD1 agrees at 11 bases. V gave up 5 bases and J gave up 6 bases; unmatched junction bases: 3. The CDR3 has 14 amino acids. Germline V gene sequence: CDR1 SNHLY, CDR2 FYNNEI. CDR3 sequence reads: CASSPGTGGQPQHS. The CDR3 DNA sequence: TGTGCCAGCAGTCCCGGGACAGGGGGTCAGCCCCAGCATTCT.

The genes are TRBV19 and TRBJ2-1, with 9 bases aligning to TRBD1. The CDR3 has 14 amino acids. The germline V gene has CDR1 LNHDA and CDR2 SQIVND (reference sequence). The ends lost 10 bases at V and 0 bases at J; junction bases unmatched: 4. CDR3 in amino acids: CATDRGGSYNEQFF. CDR3 bases: TGTGCCACTGACAGGGGGGGCTCCTACAATGAGCAGTTCTTC.

Comment on this clonotype: A much larger clone differs from this one at a single base, so this may be a read error. This chain links TRBV28 with TRBJ1-1, with 9 nucleotides matching TRBD1. Germline CDR1 and CDR2: MDHEN and SYDVKM. V trimming: 6 bases; J trimming: 3 bases; junction bases outside the gene matches: 14. This CDR3 is 17 amino acids long. CDR3 bases: TGTGCCAGCAGACCCCACCGGGACAGGGAGGGGGACACTGAAGCTTTCTTT. Protein product: CASRPHRDREGDTEAFF.

This clonotype has only a few counts. V gene TRBV9 combines with J gene TRBJ2-2, with TRBD1 matching over 8 bases. J gave up 4 bases and V 4 bases, and 9 bases lay outside the gene matches. The CDR3 has 16 amino acids. CDR1 is SGDLS, CDR2 YYNGEE, per germline. The DNA of the CDR3 is TGTGCCAGCAGCCCCCGGACAGGGCCCGGCACCGGGGAGCTGTTTTTT. It yields the protein CASSPRTGPGTGELFF. Drawing the rest from reference TRBV9 and TRBJ2-2, the complete variable domain is DSGVTQTPKHLITATGQRVTLRCSPRSGDLSVYWYQQSLDQGLQFLIQYYNGEERAKGNILERFSAQQFPDLHSELNLSSLELGDSALYFCASSPRTGPGTGELFFGEGSRLTVL.

This clonotype was seen at least ten times. In nucleotides, the CDR3 is TGTGCCAGCAGCTTAGCGCCCGTGGCCGAGCAGTACTTC. As protein: CASSLAPVAEQYF. V gene TRBV7-8 combines with J gene TRBJ2-7; D gene unclear. Germline V gene sequence: CDR1 SGHVS, CDR2 FQNEAQ. With 0 bases removed from V and 6 bases from J, the gap between germline ends came to 9 bases. The CDR3 is 13 residues long.

Note on this clonotype: A much larger clonotype is one base distant, so this may be a read error. The CDR3 does not end in the conserved phenylalanine or tryptophan, so this is likely a read error. The rearrangement joins TRBV12-3 or TRBV12-4 to TRBJ1-2, with TRBD1 identical over 7 bases. This CDR3 is 15 amino acids long. The trim removed 6 bases at V and 4 bases at J, leaving 11 bases unmatched. The CDR3 DNA is TGTGCCAGCAGCCCATGGGGACAGATTGGCTATGGCTACACCTCC. Amino acid sequence: CASSPWGQIGYGYTS.

About this clonotype itself: A read error may explain this, as a much larger clone is one base away. The rearrangement uses TRBV12-3 or TRBV12-4 and TRBJ2-7, with D perhaps TRBD2 (6 bases). The CDR3 is 11 amino acids. The CDR3 region is CASSRPGERYF. The CDR3 nucleotides read TGTGCCAGCAGTCGCCCGGGGGAGCGGTACTTC.

The V call is TRBV4-2, the J call TRBJ2-6; D is perhaps TRBD1 (5 bases). This CDR3 comprises 16 residues. Trimming pared 0 bases from V and 1 base from J, leaving 7 bases between. The germline gives CDR1 LGHNA, CDR2 YNFKEQ. CDR3 nucleotides: TGTGCCAGCAGCCAAGAACCAGGGTCTGGGGCCAACGTCCTGACTTTC. Translated, it gives CASSQEPGSGANVLTF.

This clonotype was seen at least ten times. The chain combines TRBV7-8 with TRBJ2-7; D ambiguous. In germline, CDR1 is SGHVS, CDR2 FQNEAQ. This CDR3 is 13 amino acids long. V lost 3 bases to trimming and J lost 4 bases, with 10 bases between them. CDR3 sequence: CASSLGLWYEQYF. The CDR3 DNA reads TGTGCCAGCAGCTTGGGTTTATGGTACGAGCAGTACTTC.

The chain couples TRBV18 to TRBJ2-3; 15 bases are a match to TRBD2. Germline CDR1 reads KGHSH; CDR2 reads LQKENI. The ends lost 8 bases at V and 3 bases at J; junction bases unmatched: 0. This CDR3 is built from 14 residues. This chain's CDR3 is CASGTSGRTDTQYF. Written as DNA, the CDR3 is TGTGCCAGCGGGACTAGCGGGAGGACAGATACGCAGTATTTT.

As regards this clonotype: The junction departs from germline at one end; a sequencing error may be responsible. The chain is built from TRBV7-6 and TRBJ2-7, with D perhaps matching TRBD1 (6 bases). The CDR3 is 13 residues long. CDR1 SGHVS and CDR2 FNYEAQ come from the germline V gene. The chain's CDR3 is CASSPDSSYELYF. In DNA, the CDR3 is TGTGCCAGCAGCCCGGACAGTTCCTACGAGCTGTACTTC.

This clonotype was found a few times. The V call is TRBV27, the J call TRBJ2-1, with 12 bases fitting TRBD2. Germline trimming cut 11 bases from V and 1 base from J; bases unmatched to any gene: 15. Per the germline V gene, CDR1 is MNHEY and CDR2 is SMNVEV (reference sequence). The CDR3 totals 18 residues. DNA of the CDR3: TGTGCCTCCAGTTCATTAACCGGGACTAGCGGGTCCTACAATGAGCAGTTCTTC. Its translation is CASSSLTGTSGSYNEQFF.

Concerning this clonotype: A much larger clone differs from this one at a single base, so this may be a read error. V and J are TRBV5-6 and TRBJ1-1, with 7 bases fitting TRBD1. Germline CDR1 is SGHDT and CDR2 is YYEEEE. The CDR3 contains 14 residues. The DNA for the CDR3 is TGTGCCAGCAGCCCCGGACAGGCATACACTGAAGCTCTCTTT. It is translated as CASSPGQAYTEALF. The full variable domain, rest sourced from reference TRBV5-6 and TRBJ1-1, is DAGVTQSPTHLIKTRGQQVTLRCSPKSGHDTVSWYQQALGQGPQFIFQYYEEEERQRGNFPDRFSGHQFPNYSSELNVNALLLGDSALYLCASSPGQAYTEALFGQGTRLTVV.

This clonotype came up many times. This sequence joins TRBV12-3 or TRBV12-4 and TRBJ1-1; tentative D call: TRBD1 (6 bases). CDR3 length: 13 residues. V was pared by 9 bases and J by 2 bases, with 13 bases between. Here the CDR3 DNA reads TGTGCCAGGTCGACAGGCTTAAACACTGAAGCTTTCTTT. It specifies CARSTGLNTEAFF.

Notes on this clonotype: Since no conserved phenylalanine or tryptophan closes the CDR3, a read error is the likely cause. The V and J genes are TRBV4-1 and TRBJ1-5; D remains ambiguous. Germline V gene data show CDR1 as MGHRA and CDR2 as YSYEKL. The CDR3 extends over 18 amino acids. V was shortened by 0 bases and J by 0 bases, with 15 bases between the two germline ends. CDR3 sequence reads: CASSQDFEQVYSNQPQHI. The CDR3 DNA sequence: TGCGCCAGCAGCCAAGATTTCGAGCAGGTGTATAGCAATCAGCCCCAGCATATT.

This clonotype is labeled as medium-sized. The rearrangement joins TRBV6-2 or TRBV6-3 to TRBJ1-5; 8 bases are shared with TRBD1. This CDR3 contains 13 residues. Unmatched junction bases numbered 1, after V lost 6 bases and J lost 3 bases. CDR1 MNHEY and CDR2 SVGEGT come from the germline V gene. The CDR3: CASRDRANQPQHF. The CDR3, as DNA: TGTGCCAGCAGGGACAGGGCCAATCAGCCCCAGCATTTT.

On this clonotype itself: A much larger clone is a single base away; this may be a read error. The rearrangement uses TRBV25-1 and TRBJ1-5, with a weak D call TRBD1 (5 bases). V was shortened by 4 bases and J by 2 bases, with 9 bases between the two germline ends. The CDR3 has 14 amino acids. CDR1 and CDR2 from the germline V gene are MGHDK and SYGVNS. The DNA for the CDR3 is TGTGCCAGCAGTGCTTGGGGGGGCAATCAGCCCCAGCATTTT. Protein sequence: CASSAWGGNQPQHF.

The J gene is TRBJ2-5, the V gene TRBV27; TRBD1 matches 7 bases. Per the germline V gene, CDR1 is MNHEY and CDR2 is SMNVEV (reference sequence). The CDR3 sequence is 15 residues long. V lost 5 bases to trimming and J lost 2 bases; unmatched junction nucleotides: 8. The CDR3 loop is CASSIRGQLQETQYF. CDR3 bases: TGTGCCAGCAGTATAAGGGGACAGTTGCAAGAGACCCAGTACTTC.

This chain links TRBV7-2 with TRBJ2-1; D gene ambiguous. This CDR3 comprises 17 residues. With 1 base removed from V and 0 bases from J, the gap between germline ends came to 13 bases. Germline CDR1 reads SGHTA; CDR2 reads FQGNSA. This chain's CDR3 is CASSLVIWRSSYNEQFF. Here the CDR3 DNA reads TGTGCCAGCAGCTTAGTTATCTGGCGGAGCTCCTACAATGAGCAGTTCTTC.

This clonotype was seen a handful of times. CDR3 sequence reads: CASSYGTADGEYF. For the CDR3, the DNA is TGTGCCAGCAGTTATGGGACAGCCGATGGAGAGTACTTC. The genes are TRBV27 and TRBJ2-7, with 7 positions matching TRBD1. This CDR3 is built from 13 residues. Germline V gene data show CDR1 as MNHEY and CDR2 as SMNVEV (reference sequence). V shed 4 bases and J 11 bases; nucleotides not matched to a gene: 11.

This clonotype was picked up many times. The rearrangement uses TRBV4-2 and TRBJ1-5; no reliable D call. V dropped 2 bases and J dropped 4 bases, with 9 bases sitting between them. Germline V gene lookup returns CDR1 LGHNA and CDR2 YNFKEQ. The CDR3 covers 14 residues. Here the CDR3 reads CASSQFQNNQPQHF. CDR3 in DNA: TGTGCCAGCAGCCAATTCCAGAATAATCAGCCCCAGCATTTT.